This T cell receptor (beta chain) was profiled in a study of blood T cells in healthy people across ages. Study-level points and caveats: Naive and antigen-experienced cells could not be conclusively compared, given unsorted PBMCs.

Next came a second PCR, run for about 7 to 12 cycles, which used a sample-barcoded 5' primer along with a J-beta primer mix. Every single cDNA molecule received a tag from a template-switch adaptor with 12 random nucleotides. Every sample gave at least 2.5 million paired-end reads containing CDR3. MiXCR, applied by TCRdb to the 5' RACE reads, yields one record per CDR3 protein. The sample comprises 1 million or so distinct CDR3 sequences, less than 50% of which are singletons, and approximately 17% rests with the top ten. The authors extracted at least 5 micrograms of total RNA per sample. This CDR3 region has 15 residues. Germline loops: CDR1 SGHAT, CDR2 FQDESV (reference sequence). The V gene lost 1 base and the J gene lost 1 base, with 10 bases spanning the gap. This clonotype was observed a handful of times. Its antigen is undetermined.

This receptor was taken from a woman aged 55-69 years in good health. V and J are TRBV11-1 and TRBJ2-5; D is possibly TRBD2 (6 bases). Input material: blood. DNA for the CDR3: TGTGCCAGCAGCTTAGATTTTAGCGGCCAAGAGACCCAGTACTTC. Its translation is CASSLDFSGQETQYF.